Listed below are T cell receptor beta chains from one sample, sequenced in a study of human T cells and chemical hapten exposure. In TCRdb, the RACE reads were re-called with MiXCR into one record per CDR3 protein. The sample shows roughly 130,000 distinct CDR3 sequences, more than 7.5% of them seen only once. Material for sequencing was whole blood. All receptors derive from a male donor in good health. Some clones in this sample may be carry-over from other donors' samples. CDR3s include the opening cysteine and the closing phenylalanine or tryptophan. Each record gives: clone size, V gene, J gene, D gene, CDR3 DNA, CDR3 protein. D genes are given only for firm matches. Size is omitted from some rows. Given values are once, few, many or a class for expanded clones.

clone size: many; V gene: TRBV6-2/TRBV6-3; J gene: TRBJ1-1; D gene: NA; CDR3 DNA: TGTGCCAGCAGTTACTCGAAGGGTTCGAACACTGAAGCTTTCTTT; CDR3 protein: CASSYSKGSNTEAFF
clone size: few; V gene: TRBV16; J gene: TRBJ1-2; D gene: NA; CDR3 DNA: TGTGCCAGCAGCACGAAATACGGAGATAACTATGGCTACACCTTC; CDR3 protein: CASSTKYGDNYGYTF
clone size: many; V gene: TRBV12-3/TRBV12-4; J gene: TRBJ2-7; D gene: TRBD1; CDR3 DNA: TGTGCCAGCAGTTGGGGACAGGGGGTGTCCTACGAGCAGTACTTC; CDR3 protein: CASSWGQGVSYEQYF
clone size: NA; V gene: TRBV7-6; J gene: TRBJ2-1; D gene: TRBD2; CDR3 DNA: TGTGCCAGCAGCTTACAGAGCGGGAGTTTGAATGAGCAGTTCTTC; CDR3 protein: CASSLQSGSLNEQFF
clone size: few; V gene: TRBV27; J gene: TRBJ1-1; D gene: NA; CDR3 DNA: TGTGCCAGCACCCTAGAGAGGGAGGGGGCTGAAGCTTTCTTT; CDR3 protein: CASTLEREGAEAFF